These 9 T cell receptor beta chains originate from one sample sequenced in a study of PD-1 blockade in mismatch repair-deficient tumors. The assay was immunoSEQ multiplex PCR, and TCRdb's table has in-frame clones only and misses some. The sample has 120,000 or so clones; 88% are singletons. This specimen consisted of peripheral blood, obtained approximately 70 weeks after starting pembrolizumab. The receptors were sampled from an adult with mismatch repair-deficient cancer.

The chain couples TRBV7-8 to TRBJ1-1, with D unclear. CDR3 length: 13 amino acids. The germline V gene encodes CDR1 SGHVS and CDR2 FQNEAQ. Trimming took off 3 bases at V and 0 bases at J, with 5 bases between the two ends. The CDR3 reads CASSFDMNTEAFF. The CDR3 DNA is TGTGCCAGCAGCTTCGACATGAACACTGAAGCTTTCTTT.

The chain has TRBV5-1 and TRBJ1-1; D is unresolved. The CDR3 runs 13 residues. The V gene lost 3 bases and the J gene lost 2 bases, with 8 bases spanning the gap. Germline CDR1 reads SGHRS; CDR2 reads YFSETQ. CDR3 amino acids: CASSYGPNTEAFF. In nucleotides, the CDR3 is TGCGCCAGCAGCTACGGGCCCAACACTGAAGCTTTCTTT. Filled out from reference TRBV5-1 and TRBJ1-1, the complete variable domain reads KAGVTQTPRYLIKTRGQQVTLSCSPISGHRSVSWYQQTPGQGLQFLFEYFSETQRNKGNFPGRFSGRQFSNSRSEMNVSTLELGDSALYLCASSYGPNTEAFFGQGTRLTVV.

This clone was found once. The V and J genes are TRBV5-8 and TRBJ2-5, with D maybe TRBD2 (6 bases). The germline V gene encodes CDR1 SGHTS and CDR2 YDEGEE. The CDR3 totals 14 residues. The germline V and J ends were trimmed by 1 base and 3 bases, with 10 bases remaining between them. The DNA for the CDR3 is TGTGCCAGCAGCTTGATCGGCGGGGAAGAGACCCAGTACTTC. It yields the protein CASSLIGGEETQYF.

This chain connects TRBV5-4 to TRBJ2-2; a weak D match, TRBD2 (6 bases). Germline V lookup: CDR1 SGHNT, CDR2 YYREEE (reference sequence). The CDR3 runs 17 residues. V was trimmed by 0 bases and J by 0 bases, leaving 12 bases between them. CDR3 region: CASSLAPGGPNTGELFF. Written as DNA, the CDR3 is TGTGCCAGCAGCTTGGCTCCCGGAGGGCCGAACACCGGGGAGCTGTTTTTT. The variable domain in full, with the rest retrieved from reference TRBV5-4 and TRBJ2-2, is ETGVTQSPTHLIKTRGQQVTLRCSSQSGHNTVSWYQQALGQGPQFIFQYYREEENGRGNFPPRFSGLQFPNYSSELNVNALELDDSALYLCASSLAPGGPNTGELFFGEGSRLTVL.

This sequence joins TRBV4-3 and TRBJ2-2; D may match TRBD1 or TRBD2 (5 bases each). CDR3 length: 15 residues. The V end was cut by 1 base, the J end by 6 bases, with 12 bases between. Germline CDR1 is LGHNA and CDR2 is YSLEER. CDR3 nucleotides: TGCGCCAGCAGCCAAGGCCCCAGGGACCCCGGGGAGCTGTTTTTT. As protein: CASSQGPRDPGELFF.

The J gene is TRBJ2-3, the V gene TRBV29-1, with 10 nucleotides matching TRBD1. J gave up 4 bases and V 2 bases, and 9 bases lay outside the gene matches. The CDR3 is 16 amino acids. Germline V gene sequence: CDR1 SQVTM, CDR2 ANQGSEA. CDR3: CSVESPPGTGADTQYF. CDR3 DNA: TGCAGCGTTGAAAGCCCCCCCGGGACAGGGGCAGATACGCAGTATTTT.

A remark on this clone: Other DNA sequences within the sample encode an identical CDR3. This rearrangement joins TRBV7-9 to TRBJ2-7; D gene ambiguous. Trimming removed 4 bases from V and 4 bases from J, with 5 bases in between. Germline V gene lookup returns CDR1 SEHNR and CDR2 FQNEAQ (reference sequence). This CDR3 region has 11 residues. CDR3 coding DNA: TGTGCCAGCAGCTCTAGGTACGAGCAGTACTTC. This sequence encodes CASSSRYEQYF.

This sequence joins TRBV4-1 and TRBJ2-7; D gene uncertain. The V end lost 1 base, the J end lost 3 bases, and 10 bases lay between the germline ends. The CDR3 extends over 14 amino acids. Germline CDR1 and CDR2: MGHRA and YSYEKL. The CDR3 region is CASSQVRSHYEQYF. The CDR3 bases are TGCGCCAGCAGCCAAGTGCGCAGTCACTACGAGCAGTACTTC.

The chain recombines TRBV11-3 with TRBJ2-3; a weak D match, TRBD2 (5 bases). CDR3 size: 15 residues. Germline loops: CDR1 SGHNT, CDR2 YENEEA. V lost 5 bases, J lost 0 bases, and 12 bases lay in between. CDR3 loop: CASSGQRTSTDTQYF. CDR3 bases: TGTGCCAGCAGCGGCCAGCGGACTAGCACAGATACGCAGTATTTT. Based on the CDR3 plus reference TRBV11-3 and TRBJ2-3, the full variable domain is EAGVVQSPRYKIIEKKQPVAFWCNPISGHNTLYWYLQNLGQGPELLIRYENEEAVDDSQLPKDRFSAERLKGVDSTLKIQPAELGDSAVYLCASSGQRTSTDTQYFGPGTRLTVL.